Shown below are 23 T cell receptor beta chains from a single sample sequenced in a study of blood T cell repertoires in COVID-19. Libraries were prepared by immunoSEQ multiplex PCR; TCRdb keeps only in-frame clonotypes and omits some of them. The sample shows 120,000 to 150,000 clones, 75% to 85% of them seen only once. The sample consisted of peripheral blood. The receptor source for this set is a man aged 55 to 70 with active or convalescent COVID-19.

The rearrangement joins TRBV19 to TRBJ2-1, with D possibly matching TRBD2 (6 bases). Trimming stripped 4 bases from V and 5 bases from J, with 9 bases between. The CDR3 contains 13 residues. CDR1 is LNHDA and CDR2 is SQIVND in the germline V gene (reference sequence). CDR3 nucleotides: TGTGCCAGTAGTACCGCGGGGAACAATGAGCAGTTCTTC. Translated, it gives CASSTAGNNEQFF.

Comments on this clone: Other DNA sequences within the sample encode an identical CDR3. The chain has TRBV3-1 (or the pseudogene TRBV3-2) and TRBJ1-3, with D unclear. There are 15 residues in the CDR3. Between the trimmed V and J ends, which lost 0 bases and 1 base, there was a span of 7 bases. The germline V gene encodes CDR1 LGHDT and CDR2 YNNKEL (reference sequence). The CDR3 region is CASSQDRVSGNTIYF. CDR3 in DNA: TGTGCCAGCAGCCAAGATCGGGTGTCTGGAAACACCATATATTTT.

This chain's CDR3 is CASIRLSSVMFSSYNEQFF. DNA for the CDR3: TGTGCCAGCATTCGCCTCTCCTCGGTCATGTTTAGCTCCTACAATGAGCAGTTCTTC. This sequence joins TRBV28 and TRBJ2-1; D remains ambiguous. CDR3 length: 19 amino acids. CDR1 MDHEN and CDR2 SYDVKM come from the germline V gene. V lost 7 bases, J lost 0 bases, and 25 bases lay in between.

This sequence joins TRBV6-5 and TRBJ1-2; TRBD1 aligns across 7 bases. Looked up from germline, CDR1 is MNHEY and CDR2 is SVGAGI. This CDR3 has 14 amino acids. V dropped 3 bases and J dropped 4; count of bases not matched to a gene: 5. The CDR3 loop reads CASSYGRGTYGYTF. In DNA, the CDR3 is TGTGCCAGCAGTTATGGCAGGGGGACCTATGGCTACACCTTC.

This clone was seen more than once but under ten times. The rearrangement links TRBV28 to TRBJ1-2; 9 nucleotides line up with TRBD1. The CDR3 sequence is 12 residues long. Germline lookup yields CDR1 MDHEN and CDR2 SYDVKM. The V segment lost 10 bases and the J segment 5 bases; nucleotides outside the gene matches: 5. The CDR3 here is CAMGGQGYGYTF. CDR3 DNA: TGTGCCATGGGGGGACAGGGATATGGCTACACCTTC.

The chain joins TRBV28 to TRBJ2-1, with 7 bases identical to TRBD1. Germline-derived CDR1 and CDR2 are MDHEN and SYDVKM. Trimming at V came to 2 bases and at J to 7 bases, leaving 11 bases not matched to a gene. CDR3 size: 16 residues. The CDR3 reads CASSLILGQSRNEQFF. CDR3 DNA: TGTGCCAGCAGTTTAATCCTGGGACAGTCAAGGAATGAGCAGTTCTTC.

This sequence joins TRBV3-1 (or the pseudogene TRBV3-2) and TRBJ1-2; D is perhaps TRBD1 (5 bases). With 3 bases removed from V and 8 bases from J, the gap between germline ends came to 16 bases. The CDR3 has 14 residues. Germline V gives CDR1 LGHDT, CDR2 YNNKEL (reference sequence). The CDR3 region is CASSQRDGLRGYTF. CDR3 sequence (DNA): TGTGCCAGCAGCCAGCGGGACGGCCTGAGGGGCTACACCTTC.

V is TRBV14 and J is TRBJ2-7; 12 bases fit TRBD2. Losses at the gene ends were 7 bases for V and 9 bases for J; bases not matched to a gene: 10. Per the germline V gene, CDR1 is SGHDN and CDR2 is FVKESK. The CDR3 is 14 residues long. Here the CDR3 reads CASNQSTSGRGQYF. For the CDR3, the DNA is TGTGCCAGCAACCAGTCGACTAGCGGGAGAGGGCAGTACTTC.

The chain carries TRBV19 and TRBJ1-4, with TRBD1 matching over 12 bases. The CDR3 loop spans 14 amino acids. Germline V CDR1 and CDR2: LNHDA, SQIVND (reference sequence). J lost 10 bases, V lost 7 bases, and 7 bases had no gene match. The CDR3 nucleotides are TGTGCCAGTACCTCCGGGACAGGGGGCGGAAAACTGTTTTTT. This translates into CASTSGTGGGKLFF.

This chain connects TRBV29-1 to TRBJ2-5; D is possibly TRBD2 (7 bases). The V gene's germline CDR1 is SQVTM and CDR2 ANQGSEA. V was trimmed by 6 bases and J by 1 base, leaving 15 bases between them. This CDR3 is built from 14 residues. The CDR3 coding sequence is TGCAGCGTCCAGGGGCTAGCGGTCCAAGAGACCCAGTACTTC. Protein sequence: CSVQGLAVQETQYF.

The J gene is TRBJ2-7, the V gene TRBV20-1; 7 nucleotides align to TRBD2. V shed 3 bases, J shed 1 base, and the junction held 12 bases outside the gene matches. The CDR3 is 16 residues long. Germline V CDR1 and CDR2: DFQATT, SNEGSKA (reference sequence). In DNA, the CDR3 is TGCAGTGCTAGTGTCTCTAGCGGCGGATCGTCCTACGAGCAGTACTTC. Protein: CSASVSSGGSSYEQYF.

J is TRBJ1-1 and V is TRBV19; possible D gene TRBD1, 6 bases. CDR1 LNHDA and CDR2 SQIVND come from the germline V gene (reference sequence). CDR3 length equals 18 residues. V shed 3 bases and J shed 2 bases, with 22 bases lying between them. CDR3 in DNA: TGTGCCAGTAGTATCCCATATCGAGGACAGACTCTTAACACTGAAGCTTTCTTT. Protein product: CASSIPYRGQTLNTEAFF.

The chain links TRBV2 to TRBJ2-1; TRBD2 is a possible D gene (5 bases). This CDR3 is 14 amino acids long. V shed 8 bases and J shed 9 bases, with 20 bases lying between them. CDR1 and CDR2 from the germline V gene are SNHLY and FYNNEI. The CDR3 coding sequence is TGTGCCAGCTGCCGACGCGTCGGGGTCGGTGAGCAGTTCTTC. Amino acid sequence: CASCRRVGVGEQFF.

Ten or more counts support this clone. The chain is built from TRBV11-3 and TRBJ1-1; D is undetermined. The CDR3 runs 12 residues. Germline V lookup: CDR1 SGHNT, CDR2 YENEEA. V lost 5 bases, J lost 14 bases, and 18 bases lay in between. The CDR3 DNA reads TGTGCCAGCAGCCAGGTGGCAGCCACTAGCTTCTTT. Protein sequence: CASSQVAATSFF.

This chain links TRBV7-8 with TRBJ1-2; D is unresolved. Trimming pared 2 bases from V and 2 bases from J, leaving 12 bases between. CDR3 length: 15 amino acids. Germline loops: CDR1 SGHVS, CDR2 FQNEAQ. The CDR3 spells CASSLSLRANYGYTF. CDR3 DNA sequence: TGTGCCAGCAGCTTAAGTCTTAGAGCGAACTATGGCTACACCTTC.

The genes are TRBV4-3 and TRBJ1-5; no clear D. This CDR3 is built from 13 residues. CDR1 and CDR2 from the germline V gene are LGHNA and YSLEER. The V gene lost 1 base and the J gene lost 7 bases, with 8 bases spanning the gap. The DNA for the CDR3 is TGCGCCAGCAGCCAAGGACCGAGGCAGCCCCAGCATTTT. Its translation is CASSQGPRQPQHF.

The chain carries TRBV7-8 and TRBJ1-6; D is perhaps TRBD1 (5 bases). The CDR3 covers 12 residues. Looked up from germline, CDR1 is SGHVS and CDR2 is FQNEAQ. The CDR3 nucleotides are TGTGCGGGGGGGGGTCCCAATTCACCCCTCCACTTT. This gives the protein CAGGGPNSPLHF.

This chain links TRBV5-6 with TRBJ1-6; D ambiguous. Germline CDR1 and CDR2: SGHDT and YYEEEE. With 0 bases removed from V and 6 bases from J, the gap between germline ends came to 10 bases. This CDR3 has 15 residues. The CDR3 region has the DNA TGTGCCAGCAGCTTGGGGAACAGCATTAATTCACCCCTCCACTTT. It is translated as CASSLGNSINSPLHF.

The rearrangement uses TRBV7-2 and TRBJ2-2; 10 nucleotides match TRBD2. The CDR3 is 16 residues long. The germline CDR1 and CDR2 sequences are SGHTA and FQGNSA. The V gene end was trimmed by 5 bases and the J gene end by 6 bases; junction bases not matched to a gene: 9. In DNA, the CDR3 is TGTGCCAGCAGCCAAGGGCGTCTAGCGGGAGCCGGGGAGCTGTTTTTT. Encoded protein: CASSQGRLAGAGELFF.

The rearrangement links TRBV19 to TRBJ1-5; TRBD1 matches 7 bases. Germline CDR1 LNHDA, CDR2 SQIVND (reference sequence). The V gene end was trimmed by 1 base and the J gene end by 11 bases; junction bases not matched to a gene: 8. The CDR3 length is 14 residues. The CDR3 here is CASSIVEGAMSQHF. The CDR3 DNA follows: TGTGCCAGTAGTATAGTGGAGGGGGCTATGTCCCAGCATTTT.

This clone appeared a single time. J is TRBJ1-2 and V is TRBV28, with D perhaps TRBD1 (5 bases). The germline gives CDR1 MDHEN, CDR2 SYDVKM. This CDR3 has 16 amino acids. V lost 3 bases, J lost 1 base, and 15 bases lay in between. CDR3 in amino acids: CASSLTRVELNYGYTF. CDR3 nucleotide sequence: TGTGCCAGCAGTTTGACCAGGGTTGAACTTAACTATGGCTACACCTTC.

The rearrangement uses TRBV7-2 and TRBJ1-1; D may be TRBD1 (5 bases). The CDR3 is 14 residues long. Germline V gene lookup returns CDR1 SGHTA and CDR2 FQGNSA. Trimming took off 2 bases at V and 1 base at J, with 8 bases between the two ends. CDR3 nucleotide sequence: TGTGCCAGCAGCTTACAGGGCCGGAACACTGAAGCTTTCTTT. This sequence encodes CASSLQGRNTEAFF.

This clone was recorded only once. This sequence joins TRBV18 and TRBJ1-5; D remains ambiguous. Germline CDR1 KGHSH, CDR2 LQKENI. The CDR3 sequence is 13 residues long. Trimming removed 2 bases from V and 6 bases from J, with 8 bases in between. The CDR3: CASSPSESQPQHF. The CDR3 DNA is TGTGCCAGCTCACCATCAGAATCTCAGCCCCAGCATTTT.